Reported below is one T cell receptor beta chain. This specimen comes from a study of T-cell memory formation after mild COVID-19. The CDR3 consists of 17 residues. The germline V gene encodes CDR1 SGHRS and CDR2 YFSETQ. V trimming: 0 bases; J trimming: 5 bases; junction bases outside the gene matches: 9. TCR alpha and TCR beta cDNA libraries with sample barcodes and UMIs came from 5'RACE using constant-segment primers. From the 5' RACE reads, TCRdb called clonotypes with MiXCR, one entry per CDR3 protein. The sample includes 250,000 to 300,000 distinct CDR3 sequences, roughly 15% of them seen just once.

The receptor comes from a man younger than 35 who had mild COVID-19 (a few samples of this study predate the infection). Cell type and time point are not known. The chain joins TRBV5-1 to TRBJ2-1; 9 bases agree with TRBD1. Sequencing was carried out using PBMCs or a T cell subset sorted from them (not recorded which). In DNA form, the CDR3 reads TGCGCCAGCAGCTTGGTCTTTAGGGACAGGGTAAACAATGAGCAGTTCTTC. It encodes CASSLVFRDRVNNEQFF.